This T cell receptor (beta chain) was obtained from a study of post-analysis software for immune sequencing data. Study-level background: Multiple sclerosis in the patients followed relapsing-remitting, secondary progressive and progressive-relapsing courses. Findings and limits, study-wide: Samples sharing a preparation batch grouped tightly together when assessed by F measure. Roughly five TRBV segments were more frequent in patients than controls; TRBV5-6, TRBV5-1 and TRBV20-1 belonged to this group. Patients with multiple sclerosis recorded significantly lower normalized Chao1 diversity than controls, the study found.

This CDR3 spans 14 amino acids. Per germline, CDR1 MGHDK and CDR2 SYGVNS. V lost 3 bases and J 4 bases, leaving 12 bases between the germline ends. For this clonotype: Its antigen is unidentified.

Researchers reported that TCR beta cDNA libraries carried unique molecular identifiers. The source material, roughly 0.9 to 11 million T cells, gave rise to 500,000 or so cDNA molecules. TCRdb recomputed calls from the PCR reads with MiXCR, one row per CDR3 protein. Of approximately 660,000 distinct CDR3 sequences in the sample, approximately 60% are singletons; the top ten hold around 10%. This chain uses TRBV25-1 with TRBJ2-5, with TRBD1 as a possible D gene (6 bases). Sequences were obtained from blood. The receptor was derived from a girl aged 2 to 10 with multiple sclerosis. DNA for the CDR3: TGTGCCAGCAGTGAGGACAGTACAAGAGAGACCCAGTACTTC. Amino acids: CASSEDSTRETQYF.